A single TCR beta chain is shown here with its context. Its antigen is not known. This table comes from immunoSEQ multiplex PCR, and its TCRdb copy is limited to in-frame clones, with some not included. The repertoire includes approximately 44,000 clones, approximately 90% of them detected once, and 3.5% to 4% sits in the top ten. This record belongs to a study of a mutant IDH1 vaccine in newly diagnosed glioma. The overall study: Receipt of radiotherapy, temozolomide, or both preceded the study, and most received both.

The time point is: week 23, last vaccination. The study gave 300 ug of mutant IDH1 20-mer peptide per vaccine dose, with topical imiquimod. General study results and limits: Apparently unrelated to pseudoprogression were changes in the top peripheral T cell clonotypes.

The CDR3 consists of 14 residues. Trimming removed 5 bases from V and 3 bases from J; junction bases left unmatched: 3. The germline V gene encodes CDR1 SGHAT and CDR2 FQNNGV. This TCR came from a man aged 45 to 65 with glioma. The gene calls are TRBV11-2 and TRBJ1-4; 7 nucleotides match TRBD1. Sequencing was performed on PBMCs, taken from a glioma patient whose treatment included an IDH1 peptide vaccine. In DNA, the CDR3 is TGTGCCAGCAGCCTCGGACAGGCTAATGAAAAACTGTTTTTT. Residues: CASSLGQANEKLFF.